Following are 25 T cell receptor beta chains from one sample sequenced in a study of OX40 agonist ivuxolimab in advanced cancers. The library relied on the immunoSEQ multiplex PCR assay. Not all clones reach the TCRdb copy of this immuneACCESS table, which keeps in-frame sequences only. Checked studies attribute under half of the gap to unresolved V genes and leave the rest unexplained. In all, the sample holds 10,000 or so clones, and less than 80% of those were seen once. The top ten clonotypes cover approximately 40% of the sample. The material was CD4+ or CD8+ T cells sorted from blood, obtained in a trial of the OX40 agonist ivuxolimab. Source of these receptors: an adult with an advanced solid tumor such as melanoma, head and neck, liver or kidney cancer.

This clone was counted once. V gene TRBV19 combines with J gene TRBJ2-7; D unclear. Germline V gene data show CDR1 as LNHDA and CDR2 as SQIVND (reference sequence). The CDR3 extends over 13 amino acids. V lost 3 bases and J lost 2, with 8 bases in between. In DNA form, the CDR3 reads TGTGCCAGTAGTATGAGGTCTACCTACGAGCAGTACTTC. It encodes CASSMRSTYEQYF.

This clone was seen only a few times. The chain uses TRBV7-7 and TRBJ2-7, with D perhaps being TRBD1 or TRBD2 (5 bases each). V was shortened by 4 bases and J by 3 bases, with 10 bases between the two germline ends. The CDR3 has 13 residues. The V gene's germline CDR1 is SSHAT and CDR2 FNYEAQ (reference sequence). The CDR3, as DNA: TGTGCCAGCAGCTCGGGACCAAACTACGAGCAGTACTTC. This codes for CASSSGPNYEQYF. Supplemented by reference TRBV7-7 and TRBJ2-7, the full variable domain reads GAGVSQSPRYKVTKRGQDVTLRCDPISSHATLYWYQQALGQGPEFLTYFNYEAQPDKSGLPSDRFSAERPEGSISTLTIQRTEQRDSAMYRCASSSGPNYEQYFGPGTRLTVT.

This clone was counted a few times. The genes are TRBV30 and TRBJ2-5; D uncertain. The CDR3 spans 15 residues. Germline V gives CDR1 GTSNPN, CDR2 SVGIG (reference sequence). Trimming left V 0 bases short and J 2 bases short, with 13 bases between. The CDR3 region is CAWSVNSGGQETQYF. In nucleotides, the CDR3 is TGTGCCTGGAGTGTAAATTCTGGCGGACAAGAGACCCAGTACTTC. Filled out from reference TRBV30 and TRBJ2-5, the complete variable domain reads SQTIHQWPATLVQPVGSPLSLECTVEGTSNPNLYWYRQAAGRGLQLLFYSVGIGQISSEVPQNLSASRPQDRQFILSSKKLLLSDSGFYLCAWSVNSGGQETQYFGPGTRLLVL.

The chain carries TRBV6-6 and TRBJ2-7, with unresolved D. Trimming shortened V by 5 bases and J by 3 bases, and 17 bases separated the two germline ends. The CDR3 consists of 15 residues. The germline gives CDR1 MNHNY, CDR2 SVGAGI (reference sequence). The CDR3 DNA follows: TGTGCCAGCAGTCCGTCACTGAACTACCGCTACGAGCAGTACTTC. Translation: CASSPSLNYRYEQYF.

The V and J genes are TRBV28 and TRBJ2-1; no clear D gene. The length of the CDR3 is 14 residues. V was shortened by 5 bases and J by 3 bases, with 11 bases between the two germline ends. CDR1 is MDHEN and CDR2 is SYDVKM in the germline V gene. CDR3 nucleotide sequence: TGTGCCAGCAGTCCAGACCCCCTCTACAATGAGCAGTTCTTC. Translated, it gives CASSPDPLYNEQFF.

The genes are TRBV27 and TRBJ2-3; no definite D call. Trimming removed 8 bases from V and 5 bases from J, with 14 bases in between. CDR1 MNHEY and CDR2 SMNVEV come from the germline V gene (reference sequence). The CDR3 sequence is 13 residues long. In DNA form, the CDR3 reads TGTGCCAGCGGCACCCCTCTTAAAGATACGCAGTATTTT. This sequence encodes CASGTPLKDTQYF.

The rearrangement joins TRBV4-1 to TRBJ2-2; 12 bases match TRBD1. Germline CDR1 and CDR2: MGHRA and YSYEKL. The CDR3 covers 21 residues. Germline trimming cut 2 bases from V and 4 bases from J; bases unmatched to any gene: 17. As DNA, the CDR3 is TGCGCCAGCAGCCAACCAGTCGAAAGGGACAGGGGGCGGGTACGCACCGGGGAGCTGTTTTTT. Amino acids: CASSQPVERDRGRVRTGELFF.

The chain is built from TRBV27 and TRBJ2-7, with a tentative D call TRBD1 (6 bases). The CDR3 is 14 residues long. V gave up 6 bases and J gave up 0 bases, with 12 bases separating them. CDR1 MNHEY and CDR2 SMNVEV come from the germline V gene (reference sequence). The CDR3 DNA sequence: TGTGCCAGCAGCAGTACAGGGAGCTCCTACGAGCAGTACTTC. Translation: CASSSTGSSYEQYF.

This chain uses TRBV29-1 with TRBJ2-1, with 11 bases matching TRBD2. Germline V gene data show CDR1 as SQVTM and CDR2 as ANQGSEA. V trimming: 5 bases; J trimming: 5 bases; junction bases outside the gene matches: 5. The CDR3 is 14 amino acids. The CDR3 is CSVRGLAVNNEQFF. CDR3 coding DNA: TGCAGCGTTAGGGGACTAGCGGTAAACAATGAGCAGTTCTTC.

The chain joins TRBV4-1 to TRBJ2-1; 12 positions agree with TRBD2. In germline, CDR1 is MGHRA, CDR2 YSYEKL. After removal of 4 bases from V and 8 bases from J, the junction contained 6 bases not matched to a gene. The CDR3 is 15 residues long. The CDR3, as DNA: TGCGCCAGCAGCCCCCTAGCGGGAGGGCCTCATGAGCAGTTCTTC. Protein sequence: CASSPLAGGPHEQFF.

This sequence joins TRBV30 and TRBJ2-2; D is perhaps TRBD1 or TRBD2 (6 bases each). V shed 4 bases and J shed 0 bases, with 9 bases lying between them. The CDR3 is 14 amino acids. The germline CDR1 and CDR2 sequences are GTSNPN and SVGIG (reference sequence). The CDR3, as DNA: TGTGCCTGGATGGAGGGGGCGAACACCGGGGAGCTGTTTTTT. Translation: CAWMEGANTGELFF.

The chain employs TRBV7-9 and TRBJ2-3; tentatively, D is TRBD1 or TRBD2 (5 bases each). The CDR3 sequence is 14 residues long. The germline V and J ends were trimmed by 5 bases and 4 bases, with 13 bases remaining between them. The germline gives CDR1 SEHNR, CDR2 FQNEAQ (reference sequence). The CDR3 loop is CASSPTMGADTQYF. The CDR3 DNA reads TGTGCCAGCAGCCCGACCATGGGGGCAGATACGCAGTATTTT.

This clone turned up a few times. V usage is TRBV6-5 and J usage is TRBJ1-2, with 8 bases that match TRBD1. Germline V gives CDR1 MNHEY, CDR2 SVGAGI. CDR3 size: 13 residues. Germline trimming cut 4 bases from V and 6 bases from J; bases unmatched to any gene: 4. CDR3 sequence: CASSFQGADGYTF. The CDR3 DNA reads as TGTGCCAGCAGTTTCCAGGGGGCGGATGGCTACACCTTC.

V and J are TRBV5-1 and TRBJ2-6; D is unclear. The CDR3 sequence is 15 residues long. CDR1 is SGHRS, CDR2 YFSETQ, per germline. V shed 0 bases and J shed 0 bases, with 4 bases lying between them. The CDR3 nucleotides read TGCGCCAGCAGCTTGGATCTCTCTGGGGCCAACGTCCTGACTTTC. Translating it yields CASSLDLSGANVLTF.

This clone was recorded a few times. The chain combines TRBV18 with TRBJ2-7; D is perhaps TRBD1 (6 bases). Germline V CDR1 and CDR2: KGHSH, LQKENI. The CDR3 spans 15 residues. V lost 2 bases and J 2 bases, leaving 13 bases between the germline ends. The CDR3 spells CASSPLTGTTYEQYF. CDR3 DNA sequence: TGTGCCAGCTCACCATTGACAGGAACTACCTACGAGCAGTACTTC.

In this sample, this clone is medium-sized. The genes are TRBV7-9 and TRBJ2-1; perhaps TRBD2 as D (6 bases). Germline V gene lookup returns CDR1 SEHNR and CDR2 FQNEAQ (reference sequence). V was clipped by 5 bases and J by 2 bases, with 16 bases between them. The CDR3 is 16 amino acids. The chain's CDR3 is CASSPRVAATYNEQFF. CDR3 nucleotide sequence: TGTGCCAGCAGCCCCCGGGTAGCGGCCACCTACAATGAGCAGTTCTTC.

In its sample, this clone was seen a few times. This sequence joins TRBV7-2 and TRBJ2-3; 10 positions match TRBD2. This CDR3 comprises 14 residues. Germline CDR1 reads SGHTA; CDR2 reads FQGNSA. V shed 5 bases and J 3 bases; nucleotides not matched to a gene: 2. CDR3 region: CASSTSGMTDTQYF. The DNA for the CDR3 is TGTGCCAGCAGCACTAGCGGGATGACAGATACGCAGTATTTT. Full variable domain (remainder filled in from reference TRBV7-2 and TRBJ2-3): GAGVSQSPSNKVTEKGKDVELRCDPISGHTALYWYRQSLGQGLEFLIYFQGNSAPDKSGLPSDRFSAERTGGSVSTLTIQRTQQEDSAVYLCASSTSGMTDTQYFGPGTRLTVL.

Turning to this clone: This CDR3 is also generated by other DNA sequences in the sample. V usage is TRBV5-4 and J usage is TRBJ2-7, with 9 nucleotides matching TRBD2. The CDR3 spans 17 residues. V trimming: 0 bases; J trimming: 8 bases; junction bases outside the gene matches: 15. The germline V gene encodes CDR1 SGHNT and CDR2 YYREEE (reference sequence). The chain's CDR3 is CASSLAAGLAGGTKQYF. The CDR3 DNA sequence: TGTGCCAGCAGCTTGGCTGCGGGACTAGCAGGAGGAACGAAGCAGTACTTC.

This clone has a handful of counts. The V and J genes are TRBV7-9 and TRBJ2-3; the D is unclear. Trimming removed 1 base from V and 2 bases from J, with 10 bases in between. Germline V CDR1 and CDR2: SEHNR, FQNEAQ (reference sequence). There are 15 residues in the CDR3. The CDR3 DNA reads as TGTGCCAGCAGCTTAGAAGCAACAAACACAGATACGCAGTATTTT. Translation gives CASSLEATNTDTQYF.

The gene calls are TRBV6-5 and TRBJ2-1; D is possibly TRBD2 (6 bases). This CDR3 is built from 16 residues. V was clipped by 0 bases and J by 4 bases, with 13 bases between them. Per the germline V gene, CDR1 is MNHEY and CDR2 is SVGAGI. The CDR3 spells CASSYSPGLDYNEQFF. DNA of the CDR3: TGTGCCAGCAGTTACTCGCCGGGACTCGATTACAATGAGCAGTTCTTC.

This clone was seen a few times. The chain is built from TRBV25-1 and TRBJ2-1; D perhaps matches TRBD2 (6 bases). This CDR3 is built from 11 residues. The ends were cut back, 6 bases at V and 8 bases at J, with 8 bases in the middle. Germline loops: CDR1 MGHDK, CDR2 SYGVNS. The CDR3 protein is CASSSGDEQFF. CDR3 nucleotide sequence: TGTGCCAGCAGCTCGGGGGATGAGCAGTTCTTC.

The genes are TRBV15 and TRBJ1-2, with 9 bases matching TRBD1. The CDR3 contains 16 residues. Trimming cost V 6 bases and J 0 bases; bases outside gene matches: 8. Looked up from germline, CDR1 is LNHNV and CDR2 is YYDKDF (reference sequence). CDR3 sequence: CATRDRGLEANYGYTF. Here the CDR3 DNA reads TGTGCCACCAGGGACAGGGGACTAGAAGCTAACTATGGCTACACCTTC.

This chain uses TRBV27 with TRBJ2-3; 11 bases map to TRBD2. There are 15 residues in the CDR3. With 8 bases clipped from V and 1 base from J, the junction kept 5 bases outside the gene matches. Germline V lookup: CDR1 MNHEY, CDR2 SMNVEV (reference sequence). CDR3 sequence: CASGFSGRGTDTQYF. The CDR3 DNA is TGTGCCAGCGGCTTTAGCGGGAGGGGCACAGATACGCAGTATTTT.

The chain carries TRBV6-1 and TRBJ2-7; no firm D call. The CDR3 spans 15 residues. CDR1 MNHNS and CDR2 SASEGT come from the germline V gene. V was pared by 1 base and J by 5 bases, with 15 bases between. The CDR3 loop is CASSEESAGSDEQYF. The CDR3 DNA sequence: TGTGCCAGCAGTGAAGAATCCGCAGGTTCGGACGAGCAGTACTTC.

The CDR3 spells CASSYSGLSQPQHF. The CDR3 DNA reads as TGTGCCAGCAGTTACTCGGGGTTGAGTCAGCCCCAGCATTTT. This sequence joins TRBV6-6 and TRBJ1-5; the D is unclear. Germline V CDR1 and CDR2: MNHNY, SVGAGI (reference sequence). With 0 bases removed from V and 6 bases from J, the gap between germline ends came to 9 bases. The CDR3 is 14 amino acids.